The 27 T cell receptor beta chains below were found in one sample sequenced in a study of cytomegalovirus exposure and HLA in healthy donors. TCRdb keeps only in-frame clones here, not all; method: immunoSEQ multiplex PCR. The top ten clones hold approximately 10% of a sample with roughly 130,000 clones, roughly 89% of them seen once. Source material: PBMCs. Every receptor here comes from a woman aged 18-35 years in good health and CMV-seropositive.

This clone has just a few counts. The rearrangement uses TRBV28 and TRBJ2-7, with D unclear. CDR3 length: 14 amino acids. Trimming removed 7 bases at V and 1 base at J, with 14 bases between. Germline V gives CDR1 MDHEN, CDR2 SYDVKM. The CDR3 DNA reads TGTGCCAGCACCTTCGCCACCCTATCCTACGAGCAGTACTTC. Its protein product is CASTFATLSYEQYF.

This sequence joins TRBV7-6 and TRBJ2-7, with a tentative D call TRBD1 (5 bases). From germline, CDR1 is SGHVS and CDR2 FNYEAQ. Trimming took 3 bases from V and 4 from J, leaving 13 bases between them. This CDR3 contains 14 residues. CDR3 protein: CASSFEGESYEQYF. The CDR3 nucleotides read TGTGCCAGCAGCTTCGAAGGGGAATCATACGAGCAGTACTTC.

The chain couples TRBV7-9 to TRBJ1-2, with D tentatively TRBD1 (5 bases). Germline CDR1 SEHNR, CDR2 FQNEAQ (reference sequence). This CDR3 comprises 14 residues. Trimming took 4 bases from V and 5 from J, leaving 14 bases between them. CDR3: CASSSRQTQYGYTF. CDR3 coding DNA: TGTGCCAGCAGCTCCCGACAGACTCAGTATGGCTACACCTTC.

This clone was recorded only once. As DNA, the CDR3 is TGTGCCAGCAAGGCCGGGACAGGGACCCCCTACGAGCAGTACTTC. Its protein product is CASKAGTGTPYEQYF. The chain recombines TRBV6-5 with TRBJ2-7, with TRBD1 matching over 9 bases. The CDR3 runs 15 residues. V trimming: 7 bases; J trimming: 2 bases; junction bases outside the gene matches: 9. Germline CDR1 and CDR2: MNHEY and SVGAGI.

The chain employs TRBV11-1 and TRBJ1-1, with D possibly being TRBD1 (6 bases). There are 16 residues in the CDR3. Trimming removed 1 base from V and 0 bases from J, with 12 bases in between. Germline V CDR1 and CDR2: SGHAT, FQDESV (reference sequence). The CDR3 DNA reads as TGTGCCAGCAGCTTAGTGACAGGTATTCTGAACACTGAAGCTTTCTTT. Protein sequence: CASSLVTGILNTEAFF.

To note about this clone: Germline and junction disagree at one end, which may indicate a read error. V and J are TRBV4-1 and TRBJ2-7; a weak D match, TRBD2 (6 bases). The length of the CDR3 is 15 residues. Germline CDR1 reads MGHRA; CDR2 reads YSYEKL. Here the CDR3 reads CASRQVGGSSYEQYF. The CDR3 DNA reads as TGCGCCAGCAGACAAGTGGGGGGAAGTAGCTACGAGCAGTACTTC.

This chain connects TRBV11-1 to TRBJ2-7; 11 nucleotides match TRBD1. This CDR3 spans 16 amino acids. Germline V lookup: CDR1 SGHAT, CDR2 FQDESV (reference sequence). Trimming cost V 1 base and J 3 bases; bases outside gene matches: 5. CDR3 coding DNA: TGTGCCAGCAGCTTAGTATCGGGACAGGGGGACTACGAGCAGTACTTC. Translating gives CASSLVSGQGDYEQYF.

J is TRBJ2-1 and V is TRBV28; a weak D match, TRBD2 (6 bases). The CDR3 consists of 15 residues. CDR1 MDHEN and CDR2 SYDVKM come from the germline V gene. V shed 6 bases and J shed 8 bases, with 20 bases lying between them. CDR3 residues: CASSEQVSPGDEQFF. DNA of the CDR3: TGTGCCAGCAGCGAACAGGTTTCCCCGGGGGATGAGCAGTTCTTC.

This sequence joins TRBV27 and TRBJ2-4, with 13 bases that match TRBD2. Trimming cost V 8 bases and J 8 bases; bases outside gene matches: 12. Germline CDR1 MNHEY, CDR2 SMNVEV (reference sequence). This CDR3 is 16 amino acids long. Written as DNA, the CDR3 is TGTGCCAGCGCTAGGGAACTAGCGGGGGGGCGGGACATTCAGTACTTC. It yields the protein CASARELAGGRDIQYF.

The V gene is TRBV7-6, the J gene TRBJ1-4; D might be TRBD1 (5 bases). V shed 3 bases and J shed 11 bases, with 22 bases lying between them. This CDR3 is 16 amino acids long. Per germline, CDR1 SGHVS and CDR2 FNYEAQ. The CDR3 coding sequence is TGTGCCAGCAGCTTTGATGGTTCGCAGGGCCTCGGGAAACTGTTTTTT. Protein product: CASSFDGSQGLGKLFF.

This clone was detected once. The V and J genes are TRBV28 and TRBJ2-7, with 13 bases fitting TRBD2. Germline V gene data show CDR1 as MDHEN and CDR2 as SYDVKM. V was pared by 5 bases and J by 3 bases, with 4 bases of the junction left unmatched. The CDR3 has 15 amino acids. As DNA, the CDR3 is TGTGCCAGCAGTCCTGGGACTAGCGGGGTCTACGAGCAGTACTTC. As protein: CASSPGTSGVYEQYF.

The CDR3 sequence is CAISESQGLFGYTF. The CDR3 DNA sequence: TGTGCCATCAGTGAGTCCCAGGGGTTGTTTGGCTACACCTTC. The rearrangement uses TRBV10-3 and TRBJ1-2; possible D gene TRBD1, 6 bases. CDR3 size: 14 residues. V was pared by 0 bases and J by 7 bases, with 12 bases between. The germline V gene encodes CDR1 ENHRY and CDR2 SYGVKD.

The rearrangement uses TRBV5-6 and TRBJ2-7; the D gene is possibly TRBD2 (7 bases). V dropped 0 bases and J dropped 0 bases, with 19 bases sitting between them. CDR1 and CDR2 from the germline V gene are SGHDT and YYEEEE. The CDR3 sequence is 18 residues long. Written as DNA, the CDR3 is TGTGCCAGCAGCTTGGCAGGTGGTCGGGGGGCCAGCTCCTACGAGCAGTACTTC. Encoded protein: CASSLAGGRGASSYEQYF.

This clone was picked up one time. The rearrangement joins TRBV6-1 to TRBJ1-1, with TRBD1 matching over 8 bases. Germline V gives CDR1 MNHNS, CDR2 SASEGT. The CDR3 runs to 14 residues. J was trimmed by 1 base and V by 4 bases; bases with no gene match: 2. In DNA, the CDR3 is TGTGCCAGCAGTGGGACAGGGTGGAACACTGAAGCTTTCTTT. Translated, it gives CASSGTGWNTEAFF.

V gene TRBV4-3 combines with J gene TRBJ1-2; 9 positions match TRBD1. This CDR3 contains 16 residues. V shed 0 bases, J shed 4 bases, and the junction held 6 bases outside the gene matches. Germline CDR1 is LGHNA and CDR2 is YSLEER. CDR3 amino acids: CASSQEKDRGFYGYTF. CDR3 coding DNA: TGCGCCAGCAGCCAAGAGAAGGACAGGGGATTCTATGGCTACACCTTC.

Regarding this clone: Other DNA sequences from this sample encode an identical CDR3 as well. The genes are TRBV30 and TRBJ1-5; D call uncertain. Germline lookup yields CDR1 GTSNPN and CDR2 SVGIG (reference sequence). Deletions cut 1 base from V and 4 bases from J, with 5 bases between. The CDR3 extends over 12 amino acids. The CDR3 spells CAWSGGNQPQHF. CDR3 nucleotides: TGTGCCTGGAGTGGAGGAAATCAGCCCCAGCATTTT. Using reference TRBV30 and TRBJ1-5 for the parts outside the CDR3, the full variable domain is SQTIHQWPATLVQPVGSPLSLECTVEGTSNPNLYWYRQAAGRGLQLLFYSVGIGQISSEVPQNLSASRPQDRQFILSSKKLLLSDSGFYLCAWSGGNQPQHFGDGTRLSIL.

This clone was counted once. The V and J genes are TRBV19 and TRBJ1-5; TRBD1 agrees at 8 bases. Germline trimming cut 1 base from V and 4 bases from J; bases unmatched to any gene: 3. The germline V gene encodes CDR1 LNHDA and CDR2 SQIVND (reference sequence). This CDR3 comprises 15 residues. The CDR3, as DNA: TGTGCCAGTAGTATAGGGACAGGGTGGAATCAGCCCCAGCATTTT. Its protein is CASSIGTGWNQPQHF. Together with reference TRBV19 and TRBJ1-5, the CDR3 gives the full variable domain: DGGITQSPKYLFRKEGQNVTLSCEQNLNHDAMYWYRQDPGQGLRLIYYSQIVNDFQKGDIAEGYSVSREKKESFPLTVTSAQKNPTAFYLCASSIGTGWNQPQHFGDGTRLSIL.

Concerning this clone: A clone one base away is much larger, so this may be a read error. This CDR3 reads CASSPGQPYEQYF. CDR3 nucleotide sequence: TGTGCCAGCTCACCGGGACAGCCCTACGAGCAGTACTTC. The V call is TRBV18, the J call TRBJ2-7; 7 nucleotides match TRBD1. The CDR3 covers 13 residues. Trimming removed 3 bases from V and 2 bases from J; junction bases left unmatched: 1. The V gene's germline CDR1 is KGHSH and CDR2 LQKENI.

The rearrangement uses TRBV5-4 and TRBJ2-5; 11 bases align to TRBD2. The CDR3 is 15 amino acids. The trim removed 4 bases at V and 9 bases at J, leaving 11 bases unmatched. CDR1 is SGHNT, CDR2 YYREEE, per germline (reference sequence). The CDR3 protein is CASSAPGLAVRSQYF. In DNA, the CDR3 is TGTGCCAGCAGCGCACCGGGACTAGCGGTCCGGTCCCAGTACTTC.

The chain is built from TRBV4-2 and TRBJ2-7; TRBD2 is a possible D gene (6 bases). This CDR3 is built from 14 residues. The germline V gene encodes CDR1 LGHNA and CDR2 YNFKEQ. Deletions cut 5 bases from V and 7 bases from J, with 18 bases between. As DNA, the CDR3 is TGTGCCAGCAGCTTGCGGACTACCCAAGGGGAGCAGTACTTC. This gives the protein CASSLRTTQGEQYF.

DNA for the CDR3: TGTGCCAGCAGTTCTCCAGGGGGCTTTGGCTACACCTTC. Amino acids: CASSSPGGFGYTF. This chain uses TRBV27 with TRBJ1-2; 8 bases fit TRBD1. This CDR3 region has 13 residues. The germline V gene encodes CDR1 MNHEY and CDR2 SMNVEV (reference sequence). V gave up 4 bases and J gave up 7 bases; unmatched junction bases: 5.

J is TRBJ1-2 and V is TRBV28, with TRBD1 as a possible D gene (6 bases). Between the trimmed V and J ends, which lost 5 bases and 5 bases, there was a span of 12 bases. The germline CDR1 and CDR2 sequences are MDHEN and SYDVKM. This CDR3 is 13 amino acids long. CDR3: CASSVITGYGYTF. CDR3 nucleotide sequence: TGTGCCAGCAGTGTGATAACAGGGTATGGCTACACCTTC.

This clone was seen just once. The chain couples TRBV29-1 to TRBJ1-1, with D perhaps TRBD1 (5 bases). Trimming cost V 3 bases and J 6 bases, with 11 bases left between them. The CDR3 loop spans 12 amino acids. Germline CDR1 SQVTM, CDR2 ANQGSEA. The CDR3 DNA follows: TGCAGCGTTGACGGCGGGGGTGCTGAAGCTTTCTTT. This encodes CSVDGGGAEAFF. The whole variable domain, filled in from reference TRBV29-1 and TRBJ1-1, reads SAVISQKPSRDICQRGTSLTIQCQVDSQVTMMFWYRQQPGQSLTLIATANQGSEATYESGFVIDKFPISRPNLTFSTLTVSNMSPEDSSIYLCSVDGGGAEAFFGQGTRLTVV.

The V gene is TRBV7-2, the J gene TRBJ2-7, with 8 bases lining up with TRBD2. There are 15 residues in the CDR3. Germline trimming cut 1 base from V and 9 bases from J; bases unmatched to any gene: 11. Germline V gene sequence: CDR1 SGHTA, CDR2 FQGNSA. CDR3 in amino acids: CASSLGAGGEPGQYF. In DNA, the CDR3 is TGTGCCAGCAGCTTAGGTGCCGGGGGGGAGCCGGGGCAGTACTTC.

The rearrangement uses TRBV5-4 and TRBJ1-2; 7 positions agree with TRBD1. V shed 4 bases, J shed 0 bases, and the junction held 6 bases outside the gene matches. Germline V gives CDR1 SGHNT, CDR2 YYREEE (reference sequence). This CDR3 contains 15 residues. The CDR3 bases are TGTGCCAGCAGCCAGACCGGACAGGCTAACTATGGCTACACCTTC. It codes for CASSQTGQANYGYTF.

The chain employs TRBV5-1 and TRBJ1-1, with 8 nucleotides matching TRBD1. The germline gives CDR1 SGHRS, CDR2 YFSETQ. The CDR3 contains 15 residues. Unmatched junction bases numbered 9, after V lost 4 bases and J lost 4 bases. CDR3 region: CASSAPGDRGTEAFF. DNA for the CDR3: TGCGCCAGCAGCGCCCCGGGTGACAGGGGCACTGAAGCTTTCTTT.

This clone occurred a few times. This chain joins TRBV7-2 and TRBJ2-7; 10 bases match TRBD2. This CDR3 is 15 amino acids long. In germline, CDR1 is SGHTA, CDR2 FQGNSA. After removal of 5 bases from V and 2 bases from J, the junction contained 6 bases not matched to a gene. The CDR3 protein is CASSISGGPPYEQYF. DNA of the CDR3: TGTGCCAGCAGCATTAGCGGGGGGCCCCCCTACGAGCAGTACTTC.